The sample holds a few counts of the clone carrying this TCR beta chain. The antigen remains undetermined. The CDR3 loop spans 13 amino acids. CDR1 and CDR2 from the germline V gene are MNHEY and SMNVEV (reference sequence). The ends were cut back, 5 bases at V and 4 bases at J, with 11 bases in the middle. The template used for profiling TCR beta VDJ and CDR3 was genomic DNA. One entry per CDR3 protein, called by TCRdb with MiXCR from the reads. The data contain about 240,000 distinct CDR3 sequences, more than 40% of them seen just once; the ten biggest clones take up approximately 7.8%. These data are taken from a study of CD8+CD57+ T cells in acquired aplastic anemia. Study overall: An average of 3.2 ug of DNA was obtained from sorted CD4+ and CD8+ cells.

CD8+CD57+ cell expansion had been shown by flow cytometry in patients chosen for sequencing. The patients all had a severe acquired aplastic anemia diagnosis. The study sampled blood from patients who had received no therapy. General study points: CD8+ Simpson's diversity in patients was not significantly different from that in controls.

Sequencing input: sorted CD4+, CD8+, or CD8+CD57+ T cells (not recorded which) from PBMCs. This clonotype was sampled from a human donor with aplastic anemia. The chain joins TRBV27 to TRBJ1-1, with D possibly being TRBD1 (6 bases). The CDR3 loop is CASSMGAVTEAFF. The DNA for the CDR3 is TGTGCCAGCAGTATGGGGGCGGTCACTGAAGCTTTCTTT.